This paragraph covers one T cell receptor (beta chain) sequence. This CDR3 is 14 amino acids long. Trimming took 3 bases from V and 4 from J, leaving 15 bases between them. Germline loops: CDR1 GTSNPN, CDR2 SVGIG (reference sequence). Per the study methods: Amplification of reference gene primers was used by the study to estimate nucleated cell counts. Assay used: immunoSEQ multiplex PCR; TCRdb lists only in-frame clones, some missing. V and J calls and clone size follow that table, whereas D and trimming were derived from the DNA. Counted here are 300,000 to 400,000 clones, about 87% occurring once; the ten biggest clones make up about 6%. The sample belongs to a study of blood T cell repertoires in COVID-19. Across the study: The samples span acute and convalescent COVID-19 from the United States, Italy and Spain. T cells, B-cell-depleted T cells, or PBMCs supplied cDNA or gDNA.

Enrolled during active infection, Seattle patients were then followed longitudinally. The source is a woman aged 45-65 years with COVID-19, enrolled during active disease. The sequencing input was peripheral blood. The chain recombines TRBV30 with TRBJ2-5; D is uncertain. DNA of the CDR3: TGTGCCTGGAGCGCAGATGCTGTGGTAGAGACCCAGTACTTC. Amino acid sequence: CAWSADAVVETQYF.